The following is a T cell receptor (beta chain) sequence with its context. Its specificity is not known. The germline V gene encodes CDR1 LNHDA and CDR2 SQIVND (reference sequence). V lost 7 bases to trimming and J lost 4 bases, with 14 bases between them. The CDR3 runs 14 residues. The donors (healthy individuals) were bone marrow donors. The PCR employed 60 Vbeta primers together with 13 Jbeta primers. Profiling relied on immunoSEQ multiplex PCR, and the TCRdb table lists in-frame clones only, not all of them. The sample holds about 140,000 clones, almost 85% seen once. This sample is drawn from a study of cytomegalovirus exposure and HLA in healthy donors. Study-wide points: In a later analysis, donors in an Asian-associated ancestry cluster reportedly had fewer N-insertions in productive TCRs than the cohort mean.

The clonotype comes from a woman aged 40 to 50 in good health and CMV-seronegative. The V call is TRBV19, the J call TRBJ1-5; D possibly corresponds to TRBD1 (5 bases). The sample taken for sequencing was PBMCs. The DNA for the CDR3 is TGTGCCAGTAAGAATAGGGGATATAATCAGCCCCAGCATTTT. Translated: CASKNRGYNQPQHF. The whole variable domain, filled in from reference TRBV19 and TRBJ1-5, reads DGGITQSPKYLFRKEGQNVTLSCEQNLNHDAMYWYRQDPGQGLRLIYYSQIVNDFQKGDIAEGYSVSREKKESFPLTVTSAQKNPTAFYLCASKNRGYNQPQHFGDGTRLSIL.